This TCR beta chain was recovered during a study of blood T cell repertoires in COVID-19. Background on the study: The analysed material was cDNA or gDNA that came from T cells, B-cell-depleted T cells, or PBMCs.

How the authors handled the data: Reference gene primer amplification gave nucleated cell count estimates. Here immunoSEQ multiplex PCR was the method, and the copy in TCRdb shows in-frame clones only, minus some. For V, J and clone size, that table is used; D and trimming come from the DNA. The table includes approximately 150,000 clones, roughly 86% detected once. The CDR3 contains 15 residues. Trimming pared 5 bases from V and 5 bases from J, leaving 15 bases between. From germline, CDR1 is SGHTA and CDR2 FQGNSA. This sequence was found in a woman in her 50s with acute or convalescent COVID-19. This chain joins TRBV7-2 and TRBJ2-2; no firm D call. Specimen: peripheral blood. This CDR3 reads CASSPGPLITGELFF. The CDR3 DNA is TGTGCCAGCAGCCCTGGCCCCCTGATTACCGGGGAGCTGTTTTTT.